The rows below give T cell receptor beta chains drawn from one sample of a study of control samples from healthy donors and cancer patients. Assay used: immunoSEQ multiplex PCR; TCRdb lists only in-frame clones, some missing. Among about 140,000 clones listed, 75% to 90% were seen once. Sequenced: blood. The receptors stem from a woman in her 30s in good health. Both conserved end residues are part of each CDR3. The order of the fields is J gene, V gene, D gene, clone size, CDR3 protein. The D gene is left open where the match is weak. The listing skips clone size in some rows; elsewhere it reads once, few, many or a size class.

TRBJ2-5	TRBV18	TRBD2	NA	CASSSGSGETQYF
TRBJ1-2	TRBV6-5	NA	NA	CASTVEYGYTF
TRBJ1-5	TRBV5-1	NA	NA	CASSLAGEEPQHF
TRBJ1-2	TRBV29-1	NA	NA	CSVDAEANYGYTF
TRBJ2-7	TRBV5-6	TRBD2	few	CASTGASGLGEQYF
TRBJ2-7	TRBV6-5	TRBD1	NA	CASTRDRVVYEQYF
TRBJ1-3	TRBV29-1	TRBD1	NA	CSAMDRGPGNTIYF
TRBJ2-7	TRBV7-9	TRBD2	few	CASSPRTSEHEQYF
TRBJ1-2	TRBV28	NA	NA	CASSSSAIYGYTF
TRBJ2-1	TRBV7-9	TRBD2	NA	CASSSGTTWNEQFF
TRBJ1-1	TRBV19	NA	NA	CASIAAENTEAFF
TRBJ2-7	TRBV5-1	NA	NA	CASSLNRPYEQYF
TRBJ1-1	TRBV5-4	NA	NA	CASSLSGAGMGAFF
TRBJ1-4	TRBV28	NA	NA	CASSRRVGITNEKLFF
TRBJ2-1	TRBV11-2	NA	NA	CASSLARGYNEQFF
TRBJ2-7	TRBV19	TRBD2	NA	CASSLRREAYEQYF
TRBJ1-2	TRBV29-1	NA	NA	CSVEDSGREPNYGYTF
TRBJ1-5	TRBV6-5	NA	NA	CASSPTGTGGQPQHF
TRBJ2-3	TRBV6-4	NA	NA	CASSRKGGIGDTQYF
TRBJ1-6	TRBV28	TRBD1	NA	CASNSWAGTGGASPLHF
TRBJ2-1	TRBV25-1	TRBD1	NA	CASSAGTGWYNEQFF
TRBJ2-3	TRBV5-1	NA	NA	CASSLEFRGGTDTQYF
TRBJ2-4	TRBV9	NA	NA	CASSTDPAGRDKNIQYF
TRBJ1-2	TRBV10-1	NA	NA	CASSEFPYTDRPLTYGYTF
TRBJ1-6	TRBV7-3	NA	NA	CASSPGRNSPLHF
TRBJ1-5	TRBV10-3	NA	NA	CAISDEVGGNQPQHF
TRBJ2-1	TRBV4-2	TRBD2	few	CASSQDPLAGGFTYNEQFF
TRBJ2-3	TRBV15	TRBD2	NA	CATSREASGGTDTQYF
TRBJ1-1	TRBV5-1	NA	once	CASSPERATLRAFF
TRBJ1-2	TRBV15	NA	once	CATSGTGNYGYTF
TRBJ2-4	TRBV6-6	TRBD2	NA	CASSQSGLAGAKNIQYF
TRBJ2-1	TRBV27	TRBD2	NA	CASSGLAHEQFF
TRBJ2-7	TRBV2	NA	NA	CASSGKGRAEQYF
TRBJ2-3	TRBV5-1	NA	NA	CASSLLADTQYF
TRBJ2-3	TRBV2	TRBD1	NA	CASTSTGADTDTQYF
TRBJ1-1	TRBV6-1	NA	NA	CASSEGGGRTEAFF
TRBJ2-1	TRBV7-9	TRBD2	once	CASSLTSGYSYNEQFF
TRBJ1-2	TRBV4-1	NA	NA	CASSQAGARNGYTF
TRBJ1-1	TRBV2	TRBD1	few	CASTQSGTEISEAFF
TRBJ1-1	TRBV27	TRBD1	NA	CASSFQGALKNTEAFF
TRBJ2-1	TRBV19	NA	NA	CASRNSGYNEQFF
TRBJ1-3	TRBV20-1	NA	NA	CSARQPNTIYF
TRBJ1-6	TRBV7-2	TRBD1	NA	CASSLARGGESPLHF
TRBJ2-7	TRBV6-5	NA	NA	CASSFRDGGGHEQYF
TRBJ2-1	TRBV7-2	NA	NA	CASSLAGLNNEQFF
TRBJ2-6	TRBV7-9	NA	NA	CASSPRNSGANVLTF
TRBJ2-1	TRBV21-1	NA	NA	CASSKVRTSGNINEQFF
TRBJ2-5	TRBV12-5	TRBD2	NA	CASGVGAGEGTQETQYF
TRBJ1-1	TRBV7-2	NA	NA	CASSSNRKNTEAFF
TRBJ2-1	TRBV19	TRBD2	NA	CASSISLAGNNEQFF
TRBJ1-2	TRBV5-1	TRBD1	NA	CASSLASGTGPDGYTF
TRBJ2-7	TRBV27	TRBD2	NA	CASSLSPGGLVGQYF